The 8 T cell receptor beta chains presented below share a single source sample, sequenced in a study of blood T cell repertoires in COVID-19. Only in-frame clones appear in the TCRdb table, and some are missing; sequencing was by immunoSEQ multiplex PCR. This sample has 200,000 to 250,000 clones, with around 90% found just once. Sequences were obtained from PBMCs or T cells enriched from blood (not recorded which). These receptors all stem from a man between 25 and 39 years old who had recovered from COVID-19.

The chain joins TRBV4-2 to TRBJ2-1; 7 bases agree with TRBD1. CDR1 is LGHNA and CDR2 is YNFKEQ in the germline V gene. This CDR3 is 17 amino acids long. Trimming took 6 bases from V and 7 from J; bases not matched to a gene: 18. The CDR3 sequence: CASSLKQGQDLTNEQFF. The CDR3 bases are TGTGCCAGCAGTCTAAAACAGGGGCAGGATCTTACGAATGAGCAGTTCTTC.

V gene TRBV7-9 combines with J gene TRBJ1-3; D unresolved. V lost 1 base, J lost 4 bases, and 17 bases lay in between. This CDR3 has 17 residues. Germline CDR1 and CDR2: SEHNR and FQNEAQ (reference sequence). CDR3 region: CASSLGSWRASGNTIYF. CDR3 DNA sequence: TGTGCCAGCAGCTTAGGGTCTTGGAGGGCCTCCGGAAACACCATATATTTT. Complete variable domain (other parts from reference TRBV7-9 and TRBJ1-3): DTGVSQNPRHKITKRGQNVTFRCDPISEHNRLYWYRQTLGQGPEFLTYFQNEAQLEKSRLLSDRFSAERPKGSFSTLEIQRTEQGDSAMYLCASSLGSWRASGNTIYFGEGSWLTVV.

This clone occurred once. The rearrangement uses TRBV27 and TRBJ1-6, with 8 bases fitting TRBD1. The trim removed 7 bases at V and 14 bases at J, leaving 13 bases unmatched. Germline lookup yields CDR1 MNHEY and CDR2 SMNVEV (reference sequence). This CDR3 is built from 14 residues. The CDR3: CASKWETGAPALHF. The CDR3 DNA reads TGTGCCAGCAAATGGGAGACAGGGGCACCCGCCCTCCACTTT.

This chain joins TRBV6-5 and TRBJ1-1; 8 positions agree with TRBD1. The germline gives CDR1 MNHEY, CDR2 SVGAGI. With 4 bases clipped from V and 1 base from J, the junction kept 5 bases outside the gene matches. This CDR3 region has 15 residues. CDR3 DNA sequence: TGTGCCAGCAGTTCCCTCGACAGGGGGAACACTGAAGCTTTCTTT. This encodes CASSSLDRGNTEAFF.

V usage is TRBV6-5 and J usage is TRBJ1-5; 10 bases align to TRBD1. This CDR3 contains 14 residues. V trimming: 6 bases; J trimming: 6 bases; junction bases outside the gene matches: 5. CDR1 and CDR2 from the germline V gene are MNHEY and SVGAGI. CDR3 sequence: CASSSGTGAQPQHF. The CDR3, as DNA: TGTGCCAGCAGCTCCGGGACAGGGGCTCAGCCCCAGCATTTT.

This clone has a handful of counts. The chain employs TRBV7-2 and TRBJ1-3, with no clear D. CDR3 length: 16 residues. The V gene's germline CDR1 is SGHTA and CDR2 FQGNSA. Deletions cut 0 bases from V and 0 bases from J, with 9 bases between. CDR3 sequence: CASSLAPSFSGNTIYF. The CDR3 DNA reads TGTGCCAGCAGCTTAGCTCCGAGCTTCTCTGGAAACACCATATATTTT.

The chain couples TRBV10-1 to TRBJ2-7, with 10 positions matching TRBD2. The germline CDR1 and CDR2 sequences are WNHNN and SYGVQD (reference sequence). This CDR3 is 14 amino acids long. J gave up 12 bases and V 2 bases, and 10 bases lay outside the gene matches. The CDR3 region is CASSERLAGAEMYF. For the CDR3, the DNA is TGCGCCAGCAGTGAGAGGCTAGCGGGGGCGGAAATGTACTTC.

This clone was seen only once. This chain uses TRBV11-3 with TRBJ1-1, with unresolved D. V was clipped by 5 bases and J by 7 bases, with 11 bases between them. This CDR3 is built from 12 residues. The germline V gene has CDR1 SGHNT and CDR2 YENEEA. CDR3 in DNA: TGTGCCAGCAGCCACCCCTCCGGTGAAGCTTTCTTT. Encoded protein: CASSHPSGEAFF.